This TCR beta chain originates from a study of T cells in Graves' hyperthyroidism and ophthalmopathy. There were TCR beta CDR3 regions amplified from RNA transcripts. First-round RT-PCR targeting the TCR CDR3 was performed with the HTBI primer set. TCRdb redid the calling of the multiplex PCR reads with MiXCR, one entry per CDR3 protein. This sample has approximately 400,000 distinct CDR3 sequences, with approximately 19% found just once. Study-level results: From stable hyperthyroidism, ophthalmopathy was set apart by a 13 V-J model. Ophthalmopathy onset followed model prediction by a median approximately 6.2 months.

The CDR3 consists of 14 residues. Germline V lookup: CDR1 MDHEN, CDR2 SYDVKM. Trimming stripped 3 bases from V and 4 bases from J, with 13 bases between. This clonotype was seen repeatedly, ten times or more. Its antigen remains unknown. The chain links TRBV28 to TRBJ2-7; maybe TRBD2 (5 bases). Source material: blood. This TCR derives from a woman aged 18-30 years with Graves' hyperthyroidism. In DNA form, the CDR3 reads TGTGCCAGCAGTTTTCCGAGGGCTTCTTACGAGCAGTACTTC. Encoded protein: CASSFPRASYEQYF.